These 13 T cell receptor beta chains share one sample of origin, sequenced in a study of blood T cell repertoires in COVID-19. Sequencing used immunoSEQ multiplex PCR; TCRdb keeps in-frame clones, though not all of them. The data hold more than 120,000 clones, with 80% to 90% observed a single time. Source material: peripheral blood. All receptors derive from a woman aged 45-65 years with acute or convalescent COVID-19.

This chain connects TRBV10-3 to TRBJ2-7, with 9 positions matching TRBD2. The CDR3 length is 14 residues. The germline V gene encodes CDR1 ENHRY and CDR2 SYGVKD. V gave up 3 bases and J gave up 4 bases; unmatched junction bases: 4. The CDR3 nucleotides are TGTGCCATCAGTGAAGGACTAGCGAGGTACGAGCAGTACTTC. It specifies CAISEGLARYEQYF.

This rearrangement joins TRBV13 to TRBJ1-2, with D hard to call. The CDR3 sequence is 13 residues long. Germline V gene lookup returns CDR1 PRHDT and CDR2 FYEKMQ (reference sequence). Trimming pared 5 bases from V and 3 bases from J, leaving 10 bases between. This CDR3 is CASSKREHYGYTF. The CDR3 DNA is TGTGCCAGCAGCAAAAGGGAGCACTATGGCTACACCTTC.

This chain links TRBV5-1 with TRBJ2-7; 7 bases are shared with TRBD2. This CDR3 has 15 residues. V was clipped by 0 bases and J by 2 bases; unmatched bases: 5. The germline V gene has CDR1 SGHRS and CDR2 YFSETQ. The CDR3 DNA sequence: TGCGCCAGCAGCTTGGGTGGGGGACTAACCTACGAGCAGTACTTC. Protein: CASSLGGGLTYEQYF.

This sequence joins TRBV30 and TRBJ1-2, with D possibly being TRBD1 (6 bases). CDR3 length: 12 residues. The V and J ends lost 3 bases and 10 bases respectively, with 15 bases between them. The germline CDR1 and CDR2 sequences are GTSNPN and SVGIG (reference sequence). CDR3 DNA: TGTGCCTGGAGGGACAGCGGGACCGACTACACCTTC. Translated: CAWRDSGTDYTF.

The J gene is TRBJ2-3, the V gene TRBV5-6; 7 positions match TRBD2. Per the germline V gene, CDR1 is SGHDT and CDR2 is YYEEEE. The J segment lost 5 bases and the V segment lost 0 bases, leaving 3 bases of the junction unmatched. This CDR3 comprises 14 residues. The DNA for the CDR3 is TGTGCCAGCAGCTTGGGATTAGCGGGAGATACGCAGTATTTT. This encodes CASSLGLAGDTQYF.

This rearrangement joins TRBV19 to TRBJ1-6, with 10 bases aligning to TRBD1. Trimming at V came to 6 bases and at J to 3 bases, leaving 11 bases not matched to a gene. The CDR3 has 18 amino acids. The germline CDR1 and CDR2 sequences are LNHDA and SQIVND (reference sequence). The CDR3 DNA reads TGTGCCAGTAGCCGCGAACCGGGACAGGGGAGCTATAATTCACCCCTCCACTTT. Translated: CASSREPGQGSYNSPLHF. Complete variable domain (other parts from reference TRBV19 and TRBJ1-6): DGGITQSPKYLFRKEGQNVTLSCEQNLNHDAMYWYRQDPGQGLRLIYYSQIVNDFQKGDIAEGYSVSREKKESFPLTVTSAQKNPTAFYLCASSREPGQGSYNSPLHFGNGTRLTVT.

J is TRBJ2-1 and V is TRBV19; perhaps TRBD1 as D (5 bases). V shed 8 bases and J shed 3 bases, with 14 bases lying between them. The CDR3 is 14 residues long. Germline V CDR1 and CDR2: LNHDA, SQIVND (reference sequence). This chain's CDR3 is CASSLLQGYNEQFF. In nucleotides, the CDR3 is TGTGCCAGTTCCCTACTCCAGGGCTACAATGAGCAGTTCTTC.

J is TRBJ1-1 and V is TRBV27; perhaps TRBD1 as D (6 bases). The ends were cut back, 3 bases at V and 4 bases at J, with 12 bases in the middle. CDR1 is MNHEY, CDR2 SMNVEV, per germline (reference sequence). The CDR3 spans 14 residues. CDR3 residues: CASSFGDRSTEAFF. In nucleotides, the CDR3 is TGTGCCAGCAGTTTCGGCGACAGGAGCACTGAAGCTTTCTTT.

This chain uses TRBV5-4 with TRBJ1-1; tentatively, D is TRBD1 (5 bases). Germline loops: CDR1 SGHNT, CDR2 YYREEE (reference sequence). Trimming shortened V by 0 bases and J by 6 bases, and 12 bases separated the two germline ends. The CDR3 spans 14 residues. The CDR3 bases are TGTGCCAGCAGCTTGGGGGCAGGGATGGCTGAAGCTTTCTTT. Amino acids: CASSLGAGMAEAFF.

CDR3 loop: CASSLGASHPAFF. CDR3 sequence (DNA): TGTGCCAGCAGCTTGGGGGCTTCGCACCCAGCTTTCTTT. The rearrangement joins TRBV11-3 to TRBJ1-1, with D possibly matching TRBD1 (6 bases). V lost 3 bases to trimming and J lost 10 bases, with 15 bases between them. Germline loops: CDR1 SGHNT, CDR2 YENEEA. This CDR3 is 13 amino acids long.

The chain carries TRBV10-2 and TRBJ1-2; D gene unclear. Germline CDR1 and CDR2: WSHSY and SAAADI. The CDR3 loop spans 14 amino acids. V was clipped by 2 bases and J by 2 bases, with 9 bases between them. Here the CDR3 DNA reads TGCGCCAGCAGTGAGAGGACTCAAAACTATGGCTACACCTTC. This codes for CASSERTQNYGYTF.

The V call is TRBV10-1, the J call TRBJ1-2; possible D gene TRBD1, 5 bases. With 4 bases removed from V and 4 bases from J, the gap between germline ends came to 13 bases. The CDR3 runs 14 residues. From germline, CDR1 is WNHNN and CDR2 SYGVQD (reference sequence). CDR3 residues: CASSGPGVVYGYTF. CDR3 nucleotides: TGCGCCAGCAGTGGCCCGGGGGTGGTCTATGGCTACACCTTC.

The chain carries TRBV6-5 and TRBJ2-7; 8 bases are shared with TRBD1. The CDR3 consists of 14 residues. Trimming cost V 6 bases and J 1 base; bases outside gene matches: 5. Germline values: CDR1 MNHEY, CDR2 SVGAGI. As DNA, the CDR3 is TGTGCCAGCAGCCCAGGACAGGGTTCCTACGAGCAGTACTTC. It is translated as CASSPGQGSYEQYF.